This T cell receptor (beta chain) was identified during a study of response to subunit inactivated influenza vaccine. General study findings and limits: Few additional T cells are recruited per seasonal influenza vaccination, authors suggested.

CDR1 is MDHEN, CDR2 SYDVKM, per germline. Trimming cost V 5 bases and J 7 bases; bases outside gene matches: 11. The CDR3 length is 15 residues. This clonotype has just a few counts. Its antigen remains unidentified. MiXCR, run by TCRdb on the RT-PCR reads, gives a single entry per CDR3 protein. The sample yields some 600,000 distinct CDR3 sequences, 13% to 15% seen once. This receptor was identified in a man aged 45-60 years who received an inactivated influenza vaccine. The chain is built from TRBV28 and TRBJ2-7, with 10 bases matching TRBD1. Source: PBMCs from blood, taken 14 days before vaccination. CDR3 DNA: TGTGCCAGCAGTCCTCCGGGACAGGGGACGGGGGAGCAGTACTTC. It specifies CASSPPGQGTGEQYF.